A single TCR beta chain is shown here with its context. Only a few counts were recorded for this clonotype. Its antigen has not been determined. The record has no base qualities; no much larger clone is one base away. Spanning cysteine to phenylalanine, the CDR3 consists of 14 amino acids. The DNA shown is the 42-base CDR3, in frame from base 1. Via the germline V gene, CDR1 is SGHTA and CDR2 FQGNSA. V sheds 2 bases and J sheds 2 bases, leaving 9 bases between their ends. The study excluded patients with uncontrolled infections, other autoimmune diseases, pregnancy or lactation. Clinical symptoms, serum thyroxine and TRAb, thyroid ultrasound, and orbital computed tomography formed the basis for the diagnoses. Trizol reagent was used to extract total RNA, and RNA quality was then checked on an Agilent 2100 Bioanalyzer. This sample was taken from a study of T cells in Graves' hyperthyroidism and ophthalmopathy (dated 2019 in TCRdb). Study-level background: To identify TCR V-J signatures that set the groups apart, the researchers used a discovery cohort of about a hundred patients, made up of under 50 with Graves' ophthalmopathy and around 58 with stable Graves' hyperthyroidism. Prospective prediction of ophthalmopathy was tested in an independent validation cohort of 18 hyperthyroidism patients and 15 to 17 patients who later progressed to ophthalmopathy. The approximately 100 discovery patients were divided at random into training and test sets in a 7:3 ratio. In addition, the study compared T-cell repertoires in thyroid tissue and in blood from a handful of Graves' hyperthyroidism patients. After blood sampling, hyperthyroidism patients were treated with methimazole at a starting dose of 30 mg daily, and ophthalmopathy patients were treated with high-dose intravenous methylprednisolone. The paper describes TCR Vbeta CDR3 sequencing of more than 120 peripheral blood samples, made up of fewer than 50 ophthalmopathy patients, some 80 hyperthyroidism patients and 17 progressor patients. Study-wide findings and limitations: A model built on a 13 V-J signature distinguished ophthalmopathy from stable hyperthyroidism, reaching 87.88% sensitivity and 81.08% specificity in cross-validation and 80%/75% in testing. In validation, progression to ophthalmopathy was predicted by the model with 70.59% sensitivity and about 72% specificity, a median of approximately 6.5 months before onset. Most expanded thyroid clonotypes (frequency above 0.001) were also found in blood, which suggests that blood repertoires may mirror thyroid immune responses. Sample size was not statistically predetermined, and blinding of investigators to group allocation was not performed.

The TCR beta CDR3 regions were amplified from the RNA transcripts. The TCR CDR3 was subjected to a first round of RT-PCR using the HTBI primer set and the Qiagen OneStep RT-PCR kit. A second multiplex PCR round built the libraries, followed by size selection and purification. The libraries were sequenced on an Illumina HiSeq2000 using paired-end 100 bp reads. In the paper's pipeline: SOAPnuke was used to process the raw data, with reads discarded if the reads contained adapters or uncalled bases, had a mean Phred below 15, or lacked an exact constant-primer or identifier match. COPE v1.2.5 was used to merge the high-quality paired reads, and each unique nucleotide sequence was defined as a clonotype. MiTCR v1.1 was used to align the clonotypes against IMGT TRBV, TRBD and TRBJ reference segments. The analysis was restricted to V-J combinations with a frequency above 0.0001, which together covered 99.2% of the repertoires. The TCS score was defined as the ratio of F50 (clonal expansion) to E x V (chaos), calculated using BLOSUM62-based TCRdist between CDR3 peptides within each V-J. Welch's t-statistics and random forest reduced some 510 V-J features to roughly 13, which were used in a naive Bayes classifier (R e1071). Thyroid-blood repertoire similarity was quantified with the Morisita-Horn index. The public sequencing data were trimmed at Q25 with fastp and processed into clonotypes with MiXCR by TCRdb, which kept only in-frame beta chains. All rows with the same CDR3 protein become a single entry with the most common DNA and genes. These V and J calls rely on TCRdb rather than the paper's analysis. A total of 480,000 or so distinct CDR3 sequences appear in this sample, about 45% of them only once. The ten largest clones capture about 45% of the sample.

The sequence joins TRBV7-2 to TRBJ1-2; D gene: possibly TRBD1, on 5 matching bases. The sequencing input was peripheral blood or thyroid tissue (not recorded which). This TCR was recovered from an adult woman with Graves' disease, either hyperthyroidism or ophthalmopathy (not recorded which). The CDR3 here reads CASSLTRGNYGYTF. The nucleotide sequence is TGTGCCAGCAGCTTAACGCGGGGGAACTATGGCTACACCTTC. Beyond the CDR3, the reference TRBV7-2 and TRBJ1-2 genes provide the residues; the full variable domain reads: GAGVSQSPSNKVTEKGKDVELRCDPISGHTALYWYRQSLGQGLEFLIYFQGNSAPDKSGLPSDRFSAERTGGSVSTLTIQRTQQEDSAVYLCASSLTRGNYGYTFGSGTRLTVV.